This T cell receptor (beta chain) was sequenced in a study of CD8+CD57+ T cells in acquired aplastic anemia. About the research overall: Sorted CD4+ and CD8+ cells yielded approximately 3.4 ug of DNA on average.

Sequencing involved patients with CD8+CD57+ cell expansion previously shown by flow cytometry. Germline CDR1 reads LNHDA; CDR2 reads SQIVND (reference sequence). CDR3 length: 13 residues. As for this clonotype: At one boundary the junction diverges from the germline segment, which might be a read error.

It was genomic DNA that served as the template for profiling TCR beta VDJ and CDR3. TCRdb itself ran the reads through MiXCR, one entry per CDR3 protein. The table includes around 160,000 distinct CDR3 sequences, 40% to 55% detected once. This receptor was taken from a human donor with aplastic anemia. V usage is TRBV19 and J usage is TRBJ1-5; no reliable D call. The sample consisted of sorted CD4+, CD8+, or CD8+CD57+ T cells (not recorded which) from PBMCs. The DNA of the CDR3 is TGTGCCAGTAGTATGGGAGGCAATCAGCCCCCGCATTTT. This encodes CASSMGGNQPPHF.